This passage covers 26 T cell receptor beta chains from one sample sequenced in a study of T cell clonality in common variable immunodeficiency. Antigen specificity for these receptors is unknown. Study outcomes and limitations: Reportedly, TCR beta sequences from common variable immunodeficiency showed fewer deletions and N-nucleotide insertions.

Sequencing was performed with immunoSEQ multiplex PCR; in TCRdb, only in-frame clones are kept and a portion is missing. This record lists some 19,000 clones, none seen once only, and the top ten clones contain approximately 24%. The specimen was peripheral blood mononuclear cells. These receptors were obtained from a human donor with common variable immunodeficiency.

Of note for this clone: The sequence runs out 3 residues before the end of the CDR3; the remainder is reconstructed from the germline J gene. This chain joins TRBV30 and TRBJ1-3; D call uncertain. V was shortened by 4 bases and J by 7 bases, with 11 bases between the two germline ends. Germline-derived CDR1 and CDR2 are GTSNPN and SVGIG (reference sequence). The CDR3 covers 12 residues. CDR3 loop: CAWNPTPNTIYF. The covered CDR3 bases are TGTGCCTGGAATCCCACTCCTAACACC.

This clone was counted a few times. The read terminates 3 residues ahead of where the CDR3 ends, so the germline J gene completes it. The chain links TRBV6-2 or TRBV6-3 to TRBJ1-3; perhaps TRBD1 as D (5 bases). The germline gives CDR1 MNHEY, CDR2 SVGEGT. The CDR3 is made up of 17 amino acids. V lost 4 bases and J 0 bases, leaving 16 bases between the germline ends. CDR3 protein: CASSSLGDYYSGNTIYF. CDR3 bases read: TGTGCCAGCAGTTCCCTCGGGGACTACTACTCTGGAAACACC.

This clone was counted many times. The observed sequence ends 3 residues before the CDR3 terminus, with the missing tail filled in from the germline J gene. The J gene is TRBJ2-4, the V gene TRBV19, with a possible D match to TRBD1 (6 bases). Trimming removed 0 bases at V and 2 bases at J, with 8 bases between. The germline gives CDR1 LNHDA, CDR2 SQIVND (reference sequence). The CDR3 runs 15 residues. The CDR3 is CASSIDGTTKNIQYF. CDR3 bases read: TGTGCCAGTAGTATAGATGGGACAACCAAAAACATT.

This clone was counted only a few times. The CDR3 loop is CASSYSRATDEQFF. CDR3 DNA (partial): TGTGCCAGCAGTTACTCAAGGGCCACCGATGAG. J is TRBJ2-1 and V is TRBV6-2 or TRBV6-3, with unresolved D. The read is 3 residues too short to cover the CDR3 end, so that end is filled in from the germline J gene. Germline assignment: CDR1 MNHEY and CDR2 SVGEGT. Trimming took 0 bases from V and 8 from J, leaving 11 bases between them. The CDR3 is 14 amino acids.

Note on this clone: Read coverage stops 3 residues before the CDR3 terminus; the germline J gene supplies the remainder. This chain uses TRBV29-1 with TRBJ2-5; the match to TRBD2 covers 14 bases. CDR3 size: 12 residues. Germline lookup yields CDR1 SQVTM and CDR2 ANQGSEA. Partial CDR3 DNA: TGCAGCGCAGGACTAGCGGGGGGTACC. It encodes CSAGLAGGT. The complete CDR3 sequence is CSAGLAGGTQYF.

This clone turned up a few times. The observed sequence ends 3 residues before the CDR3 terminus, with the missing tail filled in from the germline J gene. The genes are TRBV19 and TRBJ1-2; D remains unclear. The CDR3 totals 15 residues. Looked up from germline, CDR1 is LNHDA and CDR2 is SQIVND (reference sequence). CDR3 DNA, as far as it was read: TGTGCCAGTAGTATTGATAAAGAGCGAACTTACGGC. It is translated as CASSIDKERTYG. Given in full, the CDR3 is CASSIDKERTYGYTF.

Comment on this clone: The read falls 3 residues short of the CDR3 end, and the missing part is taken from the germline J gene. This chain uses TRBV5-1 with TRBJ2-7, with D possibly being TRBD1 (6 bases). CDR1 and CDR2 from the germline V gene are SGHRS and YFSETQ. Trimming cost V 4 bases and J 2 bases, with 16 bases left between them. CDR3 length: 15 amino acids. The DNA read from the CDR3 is TGCGCCAGCAGCCCATCCACAGGGTTTACCTACGAG. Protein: CASSPSTGFTYE. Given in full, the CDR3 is CASSPSTGFTYEQYF.

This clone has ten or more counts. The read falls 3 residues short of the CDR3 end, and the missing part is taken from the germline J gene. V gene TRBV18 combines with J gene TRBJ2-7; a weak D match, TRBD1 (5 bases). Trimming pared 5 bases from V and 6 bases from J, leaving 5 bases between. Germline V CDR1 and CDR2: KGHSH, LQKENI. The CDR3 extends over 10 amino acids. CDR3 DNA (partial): TGTGCCAGCTCAGGGGCCGAG. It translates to CASSGAE. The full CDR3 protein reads CASSGAEQYF.

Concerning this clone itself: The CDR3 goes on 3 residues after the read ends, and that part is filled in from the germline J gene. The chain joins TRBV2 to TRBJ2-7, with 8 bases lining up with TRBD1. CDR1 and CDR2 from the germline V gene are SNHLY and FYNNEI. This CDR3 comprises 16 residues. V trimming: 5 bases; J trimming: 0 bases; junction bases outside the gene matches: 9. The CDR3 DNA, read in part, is TGTGCCAGCAGTAAGCCGGAACAGGGGGTCTCCTACGAG. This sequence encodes CASSKPEQGVSYE. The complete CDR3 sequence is CASSKPEQGVSYEQYF.

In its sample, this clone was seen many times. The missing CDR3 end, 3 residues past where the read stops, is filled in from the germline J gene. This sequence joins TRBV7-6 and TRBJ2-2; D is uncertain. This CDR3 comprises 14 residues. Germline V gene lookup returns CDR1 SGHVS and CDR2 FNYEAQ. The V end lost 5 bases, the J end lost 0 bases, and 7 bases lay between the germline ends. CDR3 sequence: CASSPLTNTGELFF. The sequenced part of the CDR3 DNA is TGTGCCAGCAGCCCCCTTACGAACACCGGGGAG.

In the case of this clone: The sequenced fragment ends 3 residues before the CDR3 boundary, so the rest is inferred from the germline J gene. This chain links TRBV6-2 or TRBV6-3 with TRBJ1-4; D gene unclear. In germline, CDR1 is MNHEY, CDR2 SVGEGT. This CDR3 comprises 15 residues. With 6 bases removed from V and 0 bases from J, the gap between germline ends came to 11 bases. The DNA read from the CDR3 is TGTGCCAGCAGACAGAGAAAAACAACTAATGAAAAA. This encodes CASRQRKTTNEK. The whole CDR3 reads CASRQRKTTNEKLFF.

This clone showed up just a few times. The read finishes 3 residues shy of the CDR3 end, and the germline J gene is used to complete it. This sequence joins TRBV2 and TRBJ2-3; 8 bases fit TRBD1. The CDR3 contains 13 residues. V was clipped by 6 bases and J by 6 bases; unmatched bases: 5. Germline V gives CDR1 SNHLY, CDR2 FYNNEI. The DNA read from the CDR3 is TGTGCCAGCAGCGGACAGGGTTTCGATACG. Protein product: CASSGQGFDT. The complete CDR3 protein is CASSGQGFDTQYF.

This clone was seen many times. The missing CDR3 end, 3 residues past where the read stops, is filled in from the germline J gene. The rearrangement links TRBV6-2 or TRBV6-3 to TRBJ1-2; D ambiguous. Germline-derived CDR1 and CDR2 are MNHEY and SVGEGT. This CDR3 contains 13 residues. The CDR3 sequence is CASSYQGPLVYTF. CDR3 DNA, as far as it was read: TGTGCCAGCAGTTACCAAGGCCCACTAGTC.

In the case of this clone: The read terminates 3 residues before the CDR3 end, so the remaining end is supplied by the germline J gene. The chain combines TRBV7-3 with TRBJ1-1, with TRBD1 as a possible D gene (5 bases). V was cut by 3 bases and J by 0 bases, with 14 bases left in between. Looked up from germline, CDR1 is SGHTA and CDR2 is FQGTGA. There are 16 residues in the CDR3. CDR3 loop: CASSLEGRGLNTEAFF. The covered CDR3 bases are TGTGCCAGCAGCTTGGAGGGGAGAGGCTTGAACACTGAA.

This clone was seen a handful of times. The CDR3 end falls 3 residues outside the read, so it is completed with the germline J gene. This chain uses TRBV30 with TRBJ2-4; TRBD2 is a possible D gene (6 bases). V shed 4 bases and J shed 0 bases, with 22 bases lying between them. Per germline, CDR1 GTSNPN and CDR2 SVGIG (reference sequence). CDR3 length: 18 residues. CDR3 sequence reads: CAWTLSGLRNLAKNIQYF. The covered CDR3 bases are TGTGCCTGGACCCTATCGGGACTTCGTAATTTAGCCAAAAACATT.

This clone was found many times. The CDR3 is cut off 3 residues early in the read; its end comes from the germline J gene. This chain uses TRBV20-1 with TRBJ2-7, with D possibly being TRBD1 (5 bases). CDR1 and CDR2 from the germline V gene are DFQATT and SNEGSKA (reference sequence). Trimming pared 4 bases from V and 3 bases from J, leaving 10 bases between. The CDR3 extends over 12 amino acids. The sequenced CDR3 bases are TGCAGTGCTAAAACTCAGGGCTACGAG. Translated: CSAKTQGYE. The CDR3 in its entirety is CSAKTQGYEQYF.

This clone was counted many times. The sequenced CDR3 bases are TGCGCCAGCAGGGAGTCAGGGAACGAG. Translation gives CASRESGNE. The full CDR3 reads CASRESGNEQYF. The chain carries TRBV5-1 and TRBJ2-7; a weak D match, TRBD1 (5 bases). Read data end 3 residues before the CDR3 end; the end is taken from the germline J gene. V lost 5 bases and J lost 5, with 11 bases in between. Germline V lookup: CDR1 SGHRS, CDR2 YFSETQ. This CDR3 spans 12 amino acids.

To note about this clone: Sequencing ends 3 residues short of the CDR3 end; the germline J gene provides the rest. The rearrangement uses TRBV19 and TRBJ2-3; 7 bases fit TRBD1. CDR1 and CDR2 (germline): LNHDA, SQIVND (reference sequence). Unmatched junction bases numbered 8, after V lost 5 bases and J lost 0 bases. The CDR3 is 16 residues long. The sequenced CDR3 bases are TGTGCCAGTAGTCCCTGGACAGGACTGAGCACAGATACG. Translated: CASSPWTGLSTDT. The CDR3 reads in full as CASSPWTGLSTDTQYF.

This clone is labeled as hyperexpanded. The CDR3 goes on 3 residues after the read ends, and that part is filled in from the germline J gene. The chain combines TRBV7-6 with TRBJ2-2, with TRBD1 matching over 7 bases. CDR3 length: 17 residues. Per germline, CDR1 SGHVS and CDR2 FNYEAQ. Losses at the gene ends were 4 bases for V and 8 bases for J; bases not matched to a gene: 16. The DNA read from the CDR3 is TGTGCCAGCAGCTCAAACTATGACAGGGAAAATACTGGGGAG. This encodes CASSSNYDRENTGE. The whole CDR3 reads CASSSNYDRENTGELFF. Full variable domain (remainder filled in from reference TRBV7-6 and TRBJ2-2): GAGVSQSPRYKVTKRGQDVALRCDPISGHVSLYWYRQALGQGPEFLTYFNYEAQQDKSGLPNDRFSAERPEGSISTLTIQRTEQRDSAMYRCASSSNYDRENTGELFFGEGSRLTVL.

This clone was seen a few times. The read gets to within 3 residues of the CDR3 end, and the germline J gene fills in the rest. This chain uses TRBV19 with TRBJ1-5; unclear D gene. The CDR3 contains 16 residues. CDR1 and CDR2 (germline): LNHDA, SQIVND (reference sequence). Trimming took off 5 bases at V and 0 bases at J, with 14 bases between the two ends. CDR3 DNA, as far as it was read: TGTGCCAGTAGTTACGGTCTCATTAATAGCAATCAGCCC. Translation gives CASSYGLINSNQP. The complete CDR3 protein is CASSYGLINSNQPQHF.

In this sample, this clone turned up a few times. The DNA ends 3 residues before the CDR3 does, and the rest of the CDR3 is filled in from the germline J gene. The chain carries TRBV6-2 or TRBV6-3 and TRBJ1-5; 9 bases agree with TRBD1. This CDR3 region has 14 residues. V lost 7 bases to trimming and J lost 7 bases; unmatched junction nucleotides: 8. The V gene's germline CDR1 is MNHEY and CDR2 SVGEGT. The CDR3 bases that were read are TGTGCCAGCAACTACAGGGGGCTTGGGCAGCCC. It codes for CASNYRGLGQP. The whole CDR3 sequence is CASNYRGLGQPQHF.

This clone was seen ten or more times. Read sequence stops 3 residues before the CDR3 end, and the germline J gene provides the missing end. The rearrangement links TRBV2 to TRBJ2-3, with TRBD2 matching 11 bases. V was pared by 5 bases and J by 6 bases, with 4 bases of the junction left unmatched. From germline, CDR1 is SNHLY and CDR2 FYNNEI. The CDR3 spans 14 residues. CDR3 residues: CASSQLAGVDTQYF. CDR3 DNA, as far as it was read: TGTGCCAGCAGTCAACTAGCGGGAGTTGATACG.

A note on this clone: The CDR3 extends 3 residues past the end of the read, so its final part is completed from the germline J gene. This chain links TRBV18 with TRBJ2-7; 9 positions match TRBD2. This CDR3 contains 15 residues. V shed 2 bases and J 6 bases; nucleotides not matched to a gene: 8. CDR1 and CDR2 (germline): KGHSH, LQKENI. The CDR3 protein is CASSPGRLAGSEQYF. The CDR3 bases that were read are TGTGCCAGCTCACCAGGTAGGCTAGCGGGATCCGAG.

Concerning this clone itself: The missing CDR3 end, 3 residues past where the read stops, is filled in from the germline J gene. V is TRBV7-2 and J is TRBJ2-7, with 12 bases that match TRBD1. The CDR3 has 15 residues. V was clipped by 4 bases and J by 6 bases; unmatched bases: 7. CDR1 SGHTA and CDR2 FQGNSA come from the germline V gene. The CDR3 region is CASSSGTGGFGEQYF. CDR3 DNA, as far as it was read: TGTGCCAGCAGCTCCGGGACAGGGGGCTTCGGCGAG.

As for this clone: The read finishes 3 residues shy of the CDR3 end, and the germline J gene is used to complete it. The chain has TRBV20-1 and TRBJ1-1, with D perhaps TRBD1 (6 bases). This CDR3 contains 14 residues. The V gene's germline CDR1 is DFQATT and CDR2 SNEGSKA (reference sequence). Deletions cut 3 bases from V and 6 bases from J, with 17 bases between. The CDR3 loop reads CSASILQGISEAFF. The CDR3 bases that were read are TGCAGTGCTAGTATCTTACAGGGCATCTCTGAA.

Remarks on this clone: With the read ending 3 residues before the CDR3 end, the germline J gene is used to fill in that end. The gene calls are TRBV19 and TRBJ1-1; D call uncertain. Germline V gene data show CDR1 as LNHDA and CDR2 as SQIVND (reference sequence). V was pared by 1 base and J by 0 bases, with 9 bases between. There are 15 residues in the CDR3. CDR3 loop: CASSIVGSMNTEAFF. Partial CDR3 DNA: TGTGCCAGTAGTATAGTGGGCAGTATGAACACTGAA.